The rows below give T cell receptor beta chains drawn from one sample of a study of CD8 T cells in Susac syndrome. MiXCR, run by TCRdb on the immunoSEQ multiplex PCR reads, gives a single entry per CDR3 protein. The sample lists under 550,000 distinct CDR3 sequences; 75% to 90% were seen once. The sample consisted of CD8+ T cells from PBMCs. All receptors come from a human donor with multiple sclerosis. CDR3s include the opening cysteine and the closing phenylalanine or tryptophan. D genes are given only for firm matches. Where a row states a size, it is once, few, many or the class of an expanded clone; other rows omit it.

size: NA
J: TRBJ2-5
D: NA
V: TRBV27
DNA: TGTGCCAGCGGGCCGGGGCCCCGATGGGAGACCCAGTACTTC
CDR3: CASGPGPRWETQYF

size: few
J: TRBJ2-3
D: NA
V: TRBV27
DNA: TGTGCCAGCTCCGGGGAAACAGATACGCAGTATTTT
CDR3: CASSGETDTQYF

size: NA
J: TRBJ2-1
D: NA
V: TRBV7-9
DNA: TGTGCCAGCAGCTTACTCTCAAGCTCCTACAATGAGCAGTTCTTC
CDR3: CASSLLSSSYNEQFF

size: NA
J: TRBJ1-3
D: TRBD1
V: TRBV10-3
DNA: TGTGCACTCGCCCGGGACAGCCCTGGAAACACCATATATTTT
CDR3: CALARDSPGNTIYF

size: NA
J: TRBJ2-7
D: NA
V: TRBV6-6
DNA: TGTGCCAGCAGTTACTCCGTTCGGAAGTACGAGCAGTACTTC
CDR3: CASSYSVRKYEQYF

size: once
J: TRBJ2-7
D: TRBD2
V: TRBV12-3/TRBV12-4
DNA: TGTGCCAGCAGTCGACTAGCGGGAGGGTACGAGCAGTACTTC
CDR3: CASSRLAGGYEQYF

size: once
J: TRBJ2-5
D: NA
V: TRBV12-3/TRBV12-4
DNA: TGTGCCAGCAAAACGGGACCTTCGGAGACCCAGTACTTC
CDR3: CASKTGPSETQYF

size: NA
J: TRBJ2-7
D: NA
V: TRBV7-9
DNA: TGTGCCAGCAGCTCCCCTTTCACAGGCGGCTCCTACGAGCAGTACTTC
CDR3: CASSSPFTGGSYEQYF

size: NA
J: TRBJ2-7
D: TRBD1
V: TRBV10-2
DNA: TGCGCCAGCGGTCAAACAGGGGCCGAGCAGTACTTC
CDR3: CASGQTGAEQYF

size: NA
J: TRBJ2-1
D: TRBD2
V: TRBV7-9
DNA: TGTGCCAGCAGTTCAACTAGCGGAGCTTCCCGGGATGAGCAGTTCTTC
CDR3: CASSSTSGASRDEQFF

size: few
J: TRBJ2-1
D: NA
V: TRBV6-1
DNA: TGTGCCAGCAGTGCCGGGACACCGACTTACAATGAGCAGTTCTTC
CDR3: CASSAGTPTYNEQFF